These 8 T cell receptor beta chains were sequenced from one sample in a study of human T cells and chemical hapten exposure. MiXCR, applied by TCRdb to the RACE reads, yields one record per CDR3 protein. This sample has 250,000 to 300,000 distinct CDR3 sequences, with roughly 7.7% found just once. Documented time point: pre-sensitization, week 0. Treatment described: therapeutic diphenylcyclopropenone sensitization with weekly scalp DPC. The specimen comprised whole blood, sampled in connection with sensitization to the hapten diphenylcyclopropenone (DPC). The receptor set was obtained from a man younger than 35 with alopecia areata. Some clones in this sample may be carry-over from other donors' samples.

The V and J genes are TRBV6-5 and TRBJ2-3; TRBD2 agrees at 8 bases. V lost 6 bases to trimming and J lost 2 bases; unmatched junction nucleotides: 7. CDR3 size: 15 residues. CDR1 MNHEY and CDR2 SVGAGI come from the germline V gene. The CDR3 spells CASSFSGVHTDTQYF. CDR3 DNA sequence: TGTGCCAGCAGCTTTAGCGGGGTGCACACAGATACGCAGTATTTT.

The V gene is TRBV5-1, the J gene TRBJ2-7; 7 bases are a match to TRBD2. CDR1 and CDR2 (germline): SGHRS, YFSETQ. V was pared by 5 bases and J by 7 bases, with 6 bases of the junction left unmatched. CDR3 length equals 12 residues. The CDR3 sequence is CASSPGAGEQYF. Here the CDR3 DNA reads TGCGCCAGCAGTCCAGGAGCGGGAGAGCAGTACTTC.

This clonotype was observed a handful of times. V is TRBV20-1 and J is TRBJ1-2; weak D call: TRBD1 (6 bases). The CDR3 is 15 residues long. Per the germline V gene, CDR1 is DFQATT and CDR2 is SNEGSKA (reference sequence). Trimming took 6 bases from V and 5 from J, leaving 22 bases between them. The CDR3 region has the DNA TGCAGTGCCCTCCCATTCACAGGGAGGAGGTATGGCTACACCTTC. Translation: CSALPFTGRRYGYTF.

This clonotype was observed a few times. The rearrangement links TRBV25-1 to TRBJ1-1, with D uncertain. CDR3 length: 13 amino acids. Deletions cut 1 base from V and 2 bases from J, with 5 bases between. The germline V gene has CDR1 MGHDK and CDR2 SYGVNS. Here the CDR3 DNA reads TGTGCCAGCAGTGAATCCACCAACACTGAAGCTTTCTTT. The encoded protein is CASSESTNTEAFF.

This clonotype was seen a single time. The rearrangement uses TRBV6-6 and TRBJ1-5; a possible D gene is TRBD1 (5 bases). Trimming shortened V by 2 bases and J by 8 bases, and 13 bases separated the two germline ends. Germline V gives CDR1 MNHNY, CDR2 SVGAGI (reference sequence). The CDR3 covers 14 residues. This CDR3 is CASSYGWGGEPQHF. In DNA form, the CDR3 reads TGTGCCAGCAGTTACGGGTGGGGGGGAGAGCCCCAGCATTTT.

There are a few counts of this clonotype. The chain is built from TRBV21-1 and TRBJ2-7; the D call in the table, TRBD1, was not verified against the DNA. TRBV21-1 is a recognized pseudogene. The CDR3 extends over 15 amino acids. CDR3 protein: CASSKMRDRSYEQYV. CDR3 nucleotide sequence: TGTGCCAGCAGCAAAATGAGGGACAGGTCCTACGAGCAGTACGTC.

The V call is TRBV6-2 or TRBV6-3, the J call TRBJ2-1; D is uncertain. Germline CDR1 and CDR2: MNHEY and SVGEGT. V lost 6 bases to trimming and J lost 0 bases, with 12 bases between them. This CDR3 is built from 15 residues. The CDR3 coding sequence is TGTGCCAGCAGCCCCGATCACAGCTCCTACAATGAGCAGTTCTTC. Amino acid sequence: CASSPDHSSYNEQFF.

The gene calls are TRBV20-1 and TRBJ2-5, with D perhaps TRBD2 (5 bases). V was trimmed by 0 bases and J by 5 bases, leaving 13 bases between them. CDR1 is DFQATT, CDR2 SNEGSKA, per germline (reference sequence). The CDR3 sequence is 14 residues long. The CDR3 region has the DNA TGCAGTGCTAGAGATCCGCGGGTTAAGGAGACCCAGTACTTC. Translating it yields CSARDPRVKETQYF.